These 3 T cell receptor beta chains came from one sample sequenced in a study of cytomegalovirus exposure and HLA in healthy donors. The PCR ran on 60 Vbeta and 13 Jbeta primers. Here immunoSEQ multiplex PCR was the method, and the copy in TCRdb shows in-frame clones only, minus some. The table records roughly 110,000 clones, around 76% of them present only once. The sample comprised PBMCs. These receptors originate from a woman between 40 and 50 years old in good health and CMV-seropositive.

In its sample, this clone was seen a few times. The J gene is TRBJ2-3, the V gene TRBV5-1; TRBD1 matches 7 bases. Germline V gene sequence: CDR1 SGHRS, CDR2 YFSETQ. J was trimmed by 2 bases and V by 6 bases; bases with no gene match: 3. The CDR3 runs 13 residues. This CDR3 is CASNRGYTDTQYF. The CDR3, as DNA: TGCGCCAGCAACAGGGGATACACAGATACGCAGTATTTT.

V is TRBV9 and J is TRBJ2-1, with a possible D match to TRBD1 (5 bases). Germline CDR1 is SGDLS and CDR2 is YYNGEE. The CDR3 totals 13 residues. V was trimmed by 3 bases and J by 6 bases, leaving 10 bases between them. The CDR3 loop reads CASSAVGVNEQFF. CDR3 DNA: TGTGCCAGCAGCGCAGTAGGGGTCAATGAGCAGTTCTTC.

The V gene is TRBV6-5, the J gene TRBJ2-5; D ambiguous. Germline lookup yields CDR1 MNHEY and CDR2 SVGAGI. This CDR3 is built from 13 residues. The V end lost 4 bases, the J end lost 4 bases, and 10 bases lay between the germline ends. CDR3 region: CASSSDTVETQYF. The CDR3, as DNA: TGTGCCAGCAGTTCCGACACTGTAGAGACCCAGTACTTC.